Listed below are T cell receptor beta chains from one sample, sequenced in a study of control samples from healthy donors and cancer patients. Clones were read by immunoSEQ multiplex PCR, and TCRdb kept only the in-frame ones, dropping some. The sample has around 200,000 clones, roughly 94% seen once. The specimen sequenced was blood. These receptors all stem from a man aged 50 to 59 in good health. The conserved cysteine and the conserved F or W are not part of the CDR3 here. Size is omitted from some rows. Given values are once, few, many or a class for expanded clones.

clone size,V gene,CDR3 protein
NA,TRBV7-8,ASSPGDYGYT
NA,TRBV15,ATTRALGANEKLF
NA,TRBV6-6,ASSSQGEVGNQPQH
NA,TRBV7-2,ASILTSGTTGELF
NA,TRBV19,ASLDRLSYEQY
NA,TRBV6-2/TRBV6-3,ASSHTGTSLVDYT
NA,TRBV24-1,ATGQYNEQF
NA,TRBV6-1,ASSAIRRSGANVLT
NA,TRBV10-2,ATRGAVGYT
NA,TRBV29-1,SIRQGRKMF
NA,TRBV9,ASSVGTSGNTIY
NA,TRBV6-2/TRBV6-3,ASSHGGEGAYEQY
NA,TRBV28,ASSTRRAGNYGYT
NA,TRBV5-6,ASSLAGVTEAF
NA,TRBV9,ASSGSSGQWETQY
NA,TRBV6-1,ASSEALRTSGEFAEETQY
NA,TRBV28,ASSLGRGMRHEQF
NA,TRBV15,ATSRDGGFEAF
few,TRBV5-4,ASSLRGATDTQY
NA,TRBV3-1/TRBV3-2,ASSQARGGGRYT
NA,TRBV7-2,ASSFAGTGGNGYT
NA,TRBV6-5,ASSRVDRAGGELF
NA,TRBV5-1,ASSNPEQGDSPLH
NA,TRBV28,ASTPGQTHEKLF
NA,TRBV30,AWSTAQSNQPQH
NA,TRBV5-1,ASSSLGSGALKTGEQY
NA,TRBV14,ASSQAVPSGGASIQY
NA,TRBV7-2,ASSLAGPGTEQF